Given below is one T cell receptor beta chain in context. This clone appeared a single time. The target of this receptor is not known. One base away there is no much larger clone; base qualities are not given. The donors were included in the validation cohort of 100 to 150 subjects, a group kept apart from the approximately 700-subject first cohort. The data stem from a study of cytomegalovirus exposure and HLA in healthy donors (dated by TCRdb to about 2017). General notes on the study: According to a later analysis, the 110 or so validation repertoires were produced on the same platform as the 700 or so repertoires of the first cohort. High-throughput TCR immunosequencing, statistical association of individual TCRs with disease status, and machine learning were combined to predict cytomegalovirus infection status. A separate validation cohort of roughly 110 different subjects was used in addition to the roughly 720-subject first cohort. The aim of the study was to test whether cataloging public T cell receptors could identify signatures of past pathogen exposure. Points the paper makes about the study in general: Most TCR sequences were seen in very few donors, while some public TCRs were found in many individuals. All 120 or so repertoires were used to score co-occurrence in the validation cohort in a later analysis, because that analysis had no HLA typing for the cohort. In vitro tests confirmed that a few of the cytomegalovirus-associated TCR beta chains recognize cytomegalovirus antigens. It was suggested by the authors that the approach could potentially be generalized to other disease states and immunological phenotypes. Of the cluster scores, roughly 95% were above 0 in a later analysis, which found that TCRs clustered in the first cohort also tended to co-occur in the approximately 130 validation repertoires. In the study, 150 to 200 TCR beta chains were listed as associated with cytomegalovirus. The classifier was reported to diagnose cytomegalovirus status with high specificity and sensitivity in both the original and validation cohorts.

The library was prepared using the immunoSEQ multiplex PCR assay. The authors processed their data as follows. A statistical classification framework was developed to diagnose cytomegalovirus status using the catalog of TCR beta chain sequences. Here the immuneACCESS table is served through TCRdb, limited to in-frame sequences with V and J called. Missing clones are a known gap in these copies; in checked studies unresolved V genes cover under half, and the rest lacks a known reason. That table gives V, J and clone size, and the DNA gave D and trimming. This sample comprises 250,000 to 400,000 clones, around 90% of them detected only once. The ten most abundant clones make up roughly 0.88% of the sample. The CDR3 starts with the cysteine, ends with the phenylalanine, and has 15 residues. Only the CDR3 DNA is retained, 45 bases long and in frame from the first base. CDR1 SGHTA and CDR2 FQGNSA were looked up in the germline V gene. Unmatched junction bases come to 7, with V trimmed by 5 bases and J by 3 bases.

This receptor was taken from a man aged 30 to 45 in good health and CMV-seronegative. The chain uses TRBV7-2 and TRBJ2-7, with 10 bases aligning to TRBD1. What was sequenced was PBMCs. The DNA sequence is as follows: TGTGCCAGCAGCCCCGGGACAGGGGCTTTCTACGAGCAGTACTTC. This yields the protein CASSPGTGAFYEQYF.